The T cell receptor beta chain described here comes from a study of blood T cells in healthy people across ages. Study outcomes and limitations: Unsorted PBMC input precluded a conclusive naive versus antigen-experienced comparison. Unknown donor CMV status possibly confounded expanded clonotype changes.

A second PCR, run for about 6 to 11 cycles, used a sample-barcoded 5' primer plus a J-beta primer mix. TCRdb called the 5' RACE reads again in MiXCR, with one record for every CDR3 protein. In the table there are 1.5 million or so distinct CDR3 sequences, about 40% of which are singletons. Germline V gives CDR1 MNHNY, CDR2 SVGAGI (reference sequence). V was pared by 9 bases and J by 7 bases, with 19 bases between. This CDR3 comprises 14 residues. Comment on this clonotype: Antigen specificity is unknown.

The receptor was isolated from a woman under 30 in good health. V and J are TRBV6-6 and TRBJ2-1; D call uncertain. The sequenced material came from blood. The CDR3 is CASSEFLVRNEQFF. The CDR3 DNA sequence: TGTGCCAGTTCCGAATTTTTGGTCCGAAATGAGCAGTTCTTC.